These 18 T cell receptor beta chains were all obtained from the same sample, sequenced in a study of blood T cell repertoires in COVID-19. Data came from immunoSEQ multiplex PCR; TCRdb stores just in-frame clones and leaves some out. The sample has more than 200,000 clones, around 88% seen once; the top ten hold 6% to 6.5%. Sequenced material: peripheral blood. The receptors were gathered from a woman in her thirties with COVID-19, enrolled during active disease.

This chain's CDR3 is CASSAVGLGYGYTF. The CDR3 bases are TGTGCCAGCAGTGCCGTGGGGCTCGGCTATGGCTACACCTTC. This chain joins TRBV27 and TRBJ1-2, with D perhaps matching TRBD1 (5 bases). The CDR3 runs to 14 residues. V gave up 5 bases and J gave up 4 bases, with 14 bases separating them. Germline V CDR1 and CDR2: MNHEY, SMNVEV (reference sequence).

The table lists this clone with a few counts. The chain has TRBV19 and TRBJ1-2; D is perhaps TRBD1 (5 bases). The V and J ends lost 0 bases and 8 bases respectively, with 16 bases between them. Germline V lookup: CDR1 LNHDA, CDR2 SQIVND (reference sequence). The CDR3 is 15 residues long. The CDR3 protein is CASSIDTAGSGGYTF. The CDR3 coding sequence is TGTGCCAGTAGTATAGATACGGCAGGGTCTGGCGGCTACACCTTC.

The chain has TRBV19 and TRBJ1-4; 7 bases agree with TRBD1. CDR1 is LNHDA, CDR2 SQIVND, per germline (reference sequence). This CDR3 is 18 amino acids long. V dropped 4 bases and J dropped 0; count of bases not matched to a gene: 11. The CDR3 coding sequence is TGTGCCAGTAGTAAAAACGAAGGACAGGCTGCAACTAATGAAAAACTGTTTTTT. Amino acid sequence: CASSKNEGQAATNEKLFF.

The rearrangement joins TRBV5-4 to TRBJ2-7; 9 bases match TRBD1. V lost 4 bases to trimming and J lost 0 bases; unmatched junction nucleotides: 5. The CDR3 runs 15 residues. From germline, CDR1 is SGHNT and CDR2 YYREEE (reference sequence). The CDR3 is CASSAGQGSSYEQYF. The CDR3 region has the DNA TGTGCCAGCAGCGCGGGACAGGGTAGCTCCTACGAGCAGTACTTC.

This sequence joins TRBV19 and TRBJ1-5; the D gene is possibly TRBD1 (5 bases). The CDR3 covers 15 residues. Trimming removed 7 bases from V and 3 bases from J, with 16 bases in between. Per germline, CDR1 LNHDA and CDR2 SQIVND (reference sequence). CDR3 in amino acids: CASKWGGTVNQPQHF. The CDR3 DNA follows: TGTGCCAGTAAATGGGGGGGAACAGTCAATCAGCCCCAGCATTTT.

Only one count was recorded for this clone. This same CDR3 is encoded by further DNA sequences in the sample. The rearrangement uses TRBV14 and TRBJ1-2; a possible D gene is TRBD1 (6 bases). V was clipped by 0 bases and J by 4 bases, with 6 bases between them. CDR3 length: 13 amino acids. Germline V gives CDR1 SGHDN, CDR2 FVKESK. CDR3 DNA: TGTGCCAGCAGCCAAGACAGGGGCTATGGCTACACCTTC. Translating it yields CASSQDRGYGYTF.

This chain joins TRBV29-1 and TRBJ1-1; D perhaps matches TRBD1 (5 bases). Trimming shortened V by 3 bases and J by 1 base, and 9 bases separated the two germline ends. CDR1 SQVTM and CDR2 ANQGSEA come from the germline V gene. The CDR3 loop spans 13 amino acids. In DNA, the CDR3 is TGCAGCGTTGAGGGGCAGCCGAACACTGAAGCTTTCTTT. This codes for CSVEGQPNTEAFF.

This chain uses TRBV10-3 with TRBJ2-3, with 8 bases aligning to TRBD2. Germline V gene data show CDR1 as ENHRY and CDR2 as SYGVKD. CDR3 length: 13 amino acids. The V gene end was trimmed by 10 bases and the J gene end by 6 bases; junction bases not matched to a gene: 9. The CDR3 spells CASTSGRGDTQYF. The CDR3 nucleotides are TGTGCCAGCACTAGCGGACGAGGGGATACGCAGTATTTT.

The chain links TRBV7-9 to TRBJ1-2; D may be TRBD1 (5 bases). CDR1 and CDR2 from the germline V gene are SEHNR and FQNEAQ (reference sequence). V lost 4 bases, J lost 2 bases, and 11 bases lay in between. The CDR3 length is 14 residues. CDR3 amino acids: CASSSGGGNYGYTF. The CDR3 DNA sequence: TGTGCCAGCAGCTCCGGTGGGGGGAACTATGGCTACACCTTC.

V and J are TRBV12-3 or TRBV12-4 and TRBJ1-4, with D possibly TRBD1 on 5 matching bases. The CDR3 contains 13 residues. The ends were cut back, 7 bases at V and 7 bases at J, with 13 bases in the middle. The chain's CDR3 is CASKVGGVEKLFF. Here the CDR3 DNA reads TGTGCCAGCAAAGTAGGAGGGGTTGAAAAACTGTTTTTT.

This chain joins TRBV6-6 and TRBJ2-1; 9 bases align to TRBD1. Trimming at V came to 4 bases and at J to 4 bases, leaving 5 bases not matched to a gene. The CDR3 consists of 15 residues. In germline, CDR1 is MNHNY, CDR2 SVGAGI (reference sequence). The CDR3 reads CASSSRGQGYNEQFF. Written as DNA, the CDR3 is TGTGCCAGCAGTTCCAGGGGACAGGGTTACAATGAGCAGTTCTTC.

In its sample, this clone was seen a few times. The V and J genes are TRBV7-2 and TRBJ2-1; D unresolved. The CDR3 is made up of 18 amino acids. Trimming removed 1 base at V and 0 bases at J, with 16 bases between. CDR1 is SGHTA and CDR2 is FQGNSA in the germline V gene. CDR3 nucleotides: TGTGCCAGCAGCTTAGTGGCCCCACAACGGAGCTCCTACAATGAGCAGTTCTTC. Translation: CASSLVAPQRSSYNEQFF.

In its sample, this clone was seen once. J is TRBJ2-5 and V is TRBV6-1, with TRBD2 as a possible D gene (6 bases). Trimming removed 4 bases at V and 5 bases at J, with 20 bases between. The CDR3 consists of 16 residues. Germline values: CDR1 MNHNS, CDR2 SASEGT. The CDR3 coding sequence is TGTGCCAGCAGTGCCCACCCCTCGGGACTCCAGGAGACCCAGTACTTC. As protein: CASSAHPSGLQETQYF.

This clone has more than one count but fewer than ten. This chain connects TRBV29-1 to TRBJ2-3; TRBD2 agrees at 8 bases. V lost 4 bases, J lost 0 bases, and 6 bases stayed unmatched. Per the germline V gene, CDR1 is SQVTM and CDR2 is ANQGSEA. This CDR3 contains 15 residues. The CDR3 DNA follows: TGCAGCGTTGCGGGGGGGTTAGTTAGCACAGATACGCAGTATTTT. Translating gives CSVAGGLVSTDTQYF.

The DNA for the CDR3 is TGTGCCAGCAGTTTGGAGCTAGCGAACAATGAGCAGTTCTTC. Translation gives CASSLELANNEQFF. This chain uses TRBV27 with TRBJ2-1; weak D call: TRBD2 (6 bases). The CDR3 is 14 residues long. Germline CDR1 and CDR2: MNHEY and SMNVEV (reference sequence). The V end lost 3 bases, the J end lost 5 bases, and 11 bases lay between the germline ends.

The rearrangement uses TRBV24-1 and TRBJ2-1; 9 bases map to TRBD2. CDR3 size: 16 residues. Trimming took 4 bases from V and 4 from J; bases not matched to a gene: 7. Germline loops: CDR1 KGHDR, CDR2 SFDVKD. CDR3 amino acids: CATSDAGTSRYNEQFF. For the CDR3, the DNA is TGTGCCACCAGTGACGCCGGGACTAGCAGGTACAATGAGCAGTTCTTC.

This chain uses TRBV5-1 with TRBJ1-1; D gene unclear. The CDR3 has 14 residues. V lost 0 bases to trimming and J lost 7 bases, with 13 bases between them. CDR1 SGHRS and CDR2 YFSETQ come from the germline V gene. Here the CDR3 reads CASSLDLGGIEAFF. The CDR3 DNA reads as TGCGCCAGCAGCTTGGACTTAGGAGGGATTGAAGCTTTCTTT.

The chain is built from TRBV29-1 and TRBJ2-1; D call uncertain. CDR1 is SQVTM, CDR2 ANQGSEA, per germline. The CDR3 has 15 amino acids. Trimming shortened V by 5 bases and J by 5 bases, and 19 bases separated the two germline ends. The CDR3 region has the DNA TGCAGCGTTAGCGACCATTCCCAGCCCCACAATGAGCAGTTCTTC. Residues: CSVSDHSQPHNEQFF.